Following are 32 T cell receptor beta chains from one sample sequenced in a study of shared clonotypes between healthy human individuals. TCRdb keeps only in-frame clones here, not all; method: immunoSEQ multiplex PCR. Altogether approximately 940,000 clones are present, around 80% being singletons, with the ten largest covering 1.5%. The sequenced sample consisted of memory CD4+ T cells sorted from blood. Subset noted: CD45RA-negative fraction. These receptors came from a man aged 18 to 30 in good health.

This chain links TRBV28 with TRBJ1-5; TRBD1 might be the D (6 bases). The CDR3 has 14 amino acids. Germline V gene sequence: CDR1 MDHEN, CDR2 SYDVKM. Trimming took off 9 bases at V and 2 bases at J, with 14 bases between the two ends. Here the CDR3 DNA reads TGTGCCAGTCACAGGGAAATCGGCAATCAGCCCCAGCATTTT. As protein: CASHREIGNQPQHF.

V and J are TRBV11-3 and TRBJ2-5; D uncertain. V shed 4 bases and J shed 7 bases, with 13 bases lying between them. The CDR3 covers 13 residues. Germline CDR1 reads SGHNT; CDR2 reads YENEEA. Here the CDR3 DNA reads TGTGCCAGCAGCTCGACTCGGCTCGGGACCCAGTACTTC. Its translation is CASSSTRLGTQYF.

The gene calls are TRBV6-4 and TRBJ2-7, with D unclear. There are 11 residues in the CDR3. Deletions cut 4 bases from V and 3 bases from J, with 4 bases between. Germline-derived CDR1 and CDR2 are MRHNA and SNTAGT. CDR3 DNA: TGTGCCAGCAGTGGGGACTACGAGCAGTACTTC. This gives the protein CASSGDYEQYF.

The chain employs TRBV30 and TRBJ2-1; 10 bases line up with TRBD1. This CDR3 has 13 residues. In germline, CDR1 is GTSNPN, CDR2 SVGIG (reference sequence). Germline trimming cut 6 bases from V and 12 bases from J; bases unmatched to any gene: 11. The CDR3 protein is CACRDRGSIGQFF. CDR3 sequence (DNA): TGTGCCTGCCGGGACAGGGGTTCTATTGGGCAGTTCTTC. The variable domain in full, completed from reference TRBV30 and TRBJ2-1, reads SQTIHQWPATLVQPVGSPLSLECTVEGTSNPNLYWYRQAAGRGLQLLFYSVGIGQISSEVPQNLSASRPQDRQFILSSKKLLLSDSGFYLCACRDRGSIGQFFGPGTRLTVL.

The V call is TRBV6-1, the J call TRBJ1-2, with 10 bases aligning to TRBD1. The germline V gene has CDR1 MNHNS and CDR2 SASEGT. The V and J ends lost 8 bases and 8 bases, in that order; junction bases with no gene match: 8. CDR3 length: 13 residues. The CDR3 sequence: CASLLDRGGGYTF. The CDR3 DNA reads TGTGCCAGCCTCTTGGACAGGGGGGGCGGCTACACCTTC.

V gene TRBV30 combines with J gene TRBJ1-1; D unresolved. The length of the CDR3 is 12 residues. Trimming removed 2 bases from V and 4 bases from J, with 8 bases in between. The germline V gene has CDR1 GTSNPN and CDR2 SVGIG (reference sequence). For the CDR3, the DNA is TGTGCCTGGAGTCCGGAAGGCACTGAAGCTTTCTTT. As protein: CAWSPEGTEAFF.

V and J are TRBV7-9 and TRBJ1-5; D is unresolved. Germline assignment: CDR1 SEHNR and CDR2 FQNEAQ (reference sequence). Deletions cut 1 base from V and 9 bases from J, with 16 bases between. The CDR3 sequence is 15 residues long. CDR3 loop: CASSLVQAAEGPQHF. In nucleotides, the CDR3 is TGTGCCAGCAGCTTAGTGCAGGCCGCCGAGGGGCCCCAGCATTTT.

The chain carries TRBV5-1 and TRBJ1-1; D call uncertain. This CDR3 contains 14 residues. Germline CDR1 reads SGHRS; CDR2 reads YFSETQ. V shed 5 bases and J shed 1 base, with 12 bases lying between them. The CDR3: CASRGWDTNTEAFF. The CDR3 nucleotides read TGCGCCAGCAGGGGGTGGGATACGAACACTGAAGCTTTCTTT.

There are a few counts of this clone. The chain employs TRBV27 and TRBJ2-5, with D tentatively TRBD2 (5 bases). Germline V gene data show CDR1 as MNHEY and CDR2 as SMNVEV (reference sequence). The CDR3 runs to 15 residues. Trimming took 5 bases from V and 6 from J, leaving 19 bases between them. The CDR3 sequence is CASSPYWGEVKTQYF. The CDR3 bases are TGTGCCAGCAGTCCCTACTGGGGAGAGGTAAAGACCCAGTACTTC.

V usage is TRBV9 and J usage is TRBJ2-7, with TRBD2 identical over 9 bases. This CDR3 has 14 amino acids. V dropped 1 base and J dropped 6; count of bases not matched to a gene: 5. Germline values: CDR1 SGDLS, CDR2 YYNGEE. As DNA, the CDR3 is TGTGCCAGCAGCGTAACGACTAGCGGAGGCGAGCAGTACTTC. The encoded protein is CASSVTTSGGEQYF.

This clone was seen repeatedly, ten times or more. V gene TRBV27 combines with J gene TRBJ1-5; 9 positions match TRBD1. V lost 6 bases and J lost 8; bases outside the gene matches: 11. The CDR3 covers 15 residues. CDR1 and CDR2 (germline): MNHEY, SMNVEV (reference sequence). In nucleotides, the CDR3 is TGTGCCAGCAGCCAGACAGGGGGACCGCCAGAGCCCCAGCATTTT. It specifies CASSQTGGPPEPQHF.

The V gene is TRBV5-4, the J gene TRBJ2-3, with TRBD2 as a possible D gene (5 bases). This CDR3 comprises 16 residues. V lost 3 bases to trimming and J lost 5 bases, with 19 bases between them. Germline CDR1 SGHNT, CDR2 YYREEE (reference sequence). CDR3 coding DNA: TGTGCCAGCAGCTCAAAGACGGGGAAATCACAAGATACGCAGTATTTT. This codes for CASSSKTGKSQDTQYF.

The chain has TRBV10-1 and TRBJ2-7, with 7 bases matching TRBD1. V lost 4 bases, J lost 6 bases, and 6 bases stayed unmatched. CDR1 WNHNN and CDR2 SYGVQD come from the germline V gene (reference sequence). The CDR3 length is 13 residues. CDR3 in DNA: TGCGCCAGCAGTGCCGACAGGGTCGGCGAGCAGTACTTC. This sequence encodes CASSADRVGEQYF.

The chain links TRBV19 to TRBJ1-1; TRBD1 is a possible D gene (6 bases). CDR1 and CDR2 from the germline V gene are LNHDA and SQIVND (reference sequence). V was shortened by 6 bases and J by 5 bases, with 16 bases between the two germline ends. This CDR3 is 14 amino acids long. The CDR3 spells CASRGGQGKTEAFF. CDR3 sequence (DNA): TGTGCCAGTAGGGGCGGGCAGGGGAAAACTGAAGCTTTCTTT.

As regards this clone: A read error may explain this, as a much larger clone is one base away. Different DNA sequences within this sample yield the same CDR3. This chain joins TRBV6-1 and TRBJ2-3, with TRBD1 matching 7 bases. CDR1 and CDR2 (germline): MNHNS, SASEGT. The CDR3 contains 13 residues. V lost 6 bases, J lost 1 base, and 1 base stayed unmatched. CDR3 bases: TGTGCCAGCAGCGGACAGGGCACAGATACGCAGTATTTT. Translated, it gives CASSGQGTDTQYF.

The chain joins TRBV9 to TRBJ1-2, with no clear D. This CDR3 has 14 residues. Deletions cut 0 bases from V and 4 bases from J, with 10 bases between. Germline V gene lookup returns CDR1 SGDLS and CDR2 YYNGEE. The CDR3 here is CASSVDPGSYGYTF. The CDR3 DNA sequence: TGTGCCAGCAGCGTAGATCCGGGGAGCTATGGCTACACCTTC.

The chain has TRBV4-3 and TRBJ2-5, with D tentatively TRBD2 (6 bases). The V gene lost 0 bases and the J gene lost 5 bases, with 22 bases spanning the gap. The CDR3 is made up of 18 amino acids. The germline V gene has CDR1 LGHNA and CDR2 YSLEER. The chain's CDR3 is CASSQDWRGEQGTETQYF. Written as DNA, the CDR3 is TGCGCCAGCAGCCAAGATTGGAGGGGAGAGCAGGGCACCGAGACCCAGTACTTC.

A note on this clone: The sample carries other DNA sequences with the same CDR3. The rearrangement joins TRBV18 to TRBJ2-7; D not certain. Trimming took 2 bases from V and 1 from J, leaving 6 bases between them. The germline gives CDR1 KGHSH, CDR2 LQKENI. CDR3 length: 13 amino acids. CDR3 sequence reads: CASSPASSYEQYF. CDR3 DNA sequence: TGTGCCAGCTCACCAGCCTCTTCCTACGAGCAGTACTTC. The full variable domain, in which reference TRBV18 and TRBJ2-7 provide the parts outside the CDR3, is NAGVMQNPRHLVRRRGQEARLRCSPMKGHSHVYWYRQLPEEGLKFMVYLQKENIIDESGMPKERFSAEFPKEGPSILRIQQVVRGDSAAYFCASSPASSYEQYFGPGTRLTVT.

CDR3 DNA sequence: TGTGCCAGCAGCTTGACAGGGTCGTATAATTCACCCCTCCACTTT. This codes for CASSLTGSYNSPLHF. This chain uses TRBV27 with TRBJ1-6; 7 nucleotides match TRBD1. J lost 4 bases, V lost 6 bases, and 6 bases had no gene match. The V gene's germline CDR1 is MNHEY and CDR2 SMNVEV (reference sequence). The CDR3 sequence is 15 residues long.

The chain uses TRBV7-9 and TRBJ2-7, with TRBD1 matching over 8 bases. Per the germline V gene, CDR1 is SEHNR and CDR2 is FQNEAQ (reference sequence). Trimming cost V 4 bases and J 4 bases; bases outside gene matches: 3. CDR3 size: 13 residues. The CDR3 protein is CASSSGTGYEQYF. The DNA of the CDR3 is TGTGCCAGCAGCTCCGGGACAGGTTACGAGCAGTACTTC.

This clone turned up a few times. One end of the junction varies from germline; a read error may be responsible. Other DNA sequences within the sample encode an identical CDR3. The CDR3 sequence: CAISESADTQYF. Here the CDR3 DNA reads TGTGCCATCAGCGAGTCGGCAGATACGCAGTATTTT. J is TRBJ2-3 and V is TRBV10-3; D gene unclear. The CDR3 has 12 residues. Germline V lookup: CDR1 ENHRY, CDR2 SYGVKD.

This clone occurred a few times. The same CDR3 arises from other DNA sequences in this sample as well. This chain connects TRBV6-5 to TRBJ2-1; D is uncertain. Germline V gives CDR1 MNHEY, CDR2 SVGAGI. The CDR3 runs to 13 residues. The V end lost 2 bases, the J end lost 5 bases, and 7 bases lay between the germline ends. CDR3 amino acids: CASSYGTNNEQFF. The CDR3, as DNA: TGTGCCAGCAGTTACGGCACAAACAATGAGCAGTTCTTC.

This chain joins TRBV29-1 and TRBJ2-1; D not certain. The CDR3 has 13 residues. V lost 1 base and J 3 bases, leaving 7 bases between the germline ends. Germline V gene sequence: CDR1 SQVTM, CDR2 ANQGSEA. Written as DNA, the CDR3 is TGCAGCGTTGAAGGGGGAAGCTACAATGAGCAGTTCTTC. Translation: CSVEGGSYNEQFF.

The rearrangement links TRBV10-1 to TRBJ2-7; D is possibly TRBD1 or TRBD2 (6 bases each). Germline V lookup: CDR1 WNHNN, CDR2 SYGVQD (reference sequence). The CDR3 length is 15 residues. V gave up 1 base and J gave up 5 bases, with 15 bases separating them. The DNA for the CDR3 is TGCGCCAGCAGTGAGTGGACGGGGGCTATGAACGAGCAGTACTTC. Translated: CASSEWTGAMNEQYF.

The chain couples TRBV30 to TRBJ1-6; D may be TRBD1 (6 bases). Trimming removed 4 bases from V and 9 bases from J, with 13 bases in between. This CDR3 region has 13 residues. Germline V gene sequence: CDR1 GTSNPN, CDR2 SVGIG (reference sequence). CDR3 DNA sequence: TGTGCCTGGACCCCAGGGGCCGGTTCACCCCTCCACTTT. It codes for CAWTPGAGSPLHF.

The chain couples TRBV27 to TRBJ1-1, with TRBD1 matching 7 bases. Trimming took 7 bases from V and 0 from J; bases not matched to a gene: 8. The CDR3 runs to 15 residues. Germline-derived CDR1 and CDR2 are MNHEY and SMNVEV (reference sequence). CDR3 amino acids: CASILNRGLNTEAFF. CDR3 DNA sequence: TGTGCCAGCATCCTAAACAGGGGCCTGAACACTGAAGCTTTCTTT.

This rearrangement joins TRBV6-1 to TRBJ1-1, with D perhaps TRBD1 (5 bases). With 1 base removed from V and 5 bases from J, the gap between germline ends came to 11 bases. The CDR3 length is 14 residues. Germline CDR1 is MNHNS and CDR2 is SASEGT. CDR3 in DNA: TGTGCCAGCAGTGAAGAGGGCGGACAAACTGAAGCTTTCTTT. It specifies CASSEEGGQTEAFF.

The chain combines TRBV15 with TRBJ1-6; no definite D call. V was pared by 1 base and J by 10 bases, with 8 bases between. Germline CDR1 reads LNHNV; CDR2 reads YYDKDF (reference sequence). The CDR3 totals 13 residues. Here the CDR3 DNA reads TGTGCCACCAGCAGAGGGACGTTATCACCCCTCCACTTT. Amino acids: CATSRGTLSPLHF.

The chain joins TRBV4-2 to TRBJ1-2; the D is unclear. Germline CDR1 reads LGHNA; CDR2 reads YNFKEQ. V lost 1 base to trimming and J lost 0 bases, with 12 bases between them. The CDR3 consists of 16 residues. CDR3 amino acids: CASSQGTQATNYGYTF. Written as DNA, the CDR3 is TGTGCCAGCAGCCAAGGAACTCAGGCGACTAACTATGGCTACACCTTC.

This chain uses TRBV7-8 with TRBJ2-7; D remains unclear. This CDR3 comprises 13 residues. Trimming stripped 1 base from V and 2 bases from J, with 6 bases between. Per the germline V gene, CDR1 is SGHVS and CDR2 is FQNEAQ. The CDR3 DNA reads TGTGCCAGCAGCTTAGAGGCAGCCTACGAGCAGTACTTC. It translates to CASSLEAAYEQYF. Using reference TRBV7-8 and TRBJ2-7 for the parts outside the CDR3, the full variable domain is GAGVSQSPRYKVAKRGQDVALRCDPISGHVSLFWYQQALGQGPEFLTYFQNEAQLDKSGLPSDRFFAERPEGSVSTLKIQRTQQEDSAVYLCASSLEAAYEQYFGPGTRLTVT.

The chain combines TRBV6-1 with TRBJ2-4; D gene ambiguous. Looked up from germline, CDR1 is MNHNS and CDR2 is SASEGT. The V gene lost 4 bases and the J gene lost 15 bases, with 13 bases spanning the gap. The CDR3 has 11 amino acids. The CDR3 DNA follows: TGTGCCAGCAGTGCGGCAGGCATGTTGTACTTC. Translation gives CASSAAGMLYF.

The V and J genes are TRBV29-1 and TRBJ2-2, with a possible D match to TRBD1 (7 bases). Trimming pared 7 bases from V and 7 bases from J, leaving 13 bases between. The length of the CDR3 is 12 residues. Germline lookup yields CDR1 SQVTM and CDR2 ANQGSEA. CDR3 loop: CSARQGLGELFF. CDR3 nucleotides: TGCAGCGCCCGACAGGGACTCGGGGAGCTGTTTTTT.